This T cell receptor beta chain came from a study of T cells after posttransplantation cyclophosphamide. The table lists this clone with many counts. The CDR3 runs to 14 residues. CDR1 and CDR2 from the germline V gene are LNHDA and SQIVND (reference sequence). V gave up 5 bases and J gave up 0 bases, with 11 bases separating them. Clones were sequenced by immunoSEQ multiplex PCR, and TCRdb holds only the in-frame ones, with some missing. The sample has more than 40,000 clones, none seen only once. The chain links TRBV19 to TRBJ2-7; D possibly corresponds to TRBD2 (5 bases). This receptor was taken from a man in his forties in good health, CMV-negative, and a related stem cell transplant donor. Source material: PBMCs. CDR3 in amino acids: CASSLAGSSYEQYF. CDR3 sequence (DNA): TGTGCCAGTAGTTTAGCTGGGAGCTCCTACGAGCAGTACTTC.